Below are 13 T cell receptor beta chains sequenced from a single sample in a study of T cell changes during pregnancy in multiple sclerosis. The table came from immunoSEQ multiplex PCR; TCRdb's copy has only in-frame clones and leaves some out. The sample includes roughly 72,000 clones, about 94% of them seen just once. The input for sequencing was CD4+ T cells from peripheral blood mononuclear cells, taken after pregnancy. Receptor source: a female donor with multiple sclerosis, enrolled in a pregnancy study.

The rearrangement joins TRBV7-9 to TRBJ2-7; maybe TRBD1 (5 bases). CDR1 is SEHNR and CDR2 is FQNEAQ in the germline V gene (reference sequence). The CDR3 sequence is 14 residues long. The V end lost 7 bases, the J end lost 5 bases, and 18 bases lay between the germline ends. CDR3 sequence reads: CASIPGQGGNEQYF. The CDR3 bases are TGTGCCAGCATCCCCGGGCAGGGCGGTAACGAGCAGTACTTC.

This clone was counted a single time. This chain uses TRBV7-2 with TRBJ2-7; tentative D call: TRBD2 (5 bases). Germline CDR1 reads SGHTA; CDR2 reads FQGNSA. Trimming pared 7 bases from V and 4 bases from J, leaving 20 bases between. CDR3 length: 15 residues. The CDR3 DNA reads TGTGCCAGCACCCCCCCTGGCCCTAGCAGGTACGAGCAGTACTTC. Its protein is CASTPPGPSRYEQYF.

The chain couples TRBV11-2 to TRBJ1-4; no clear D gene. The germline V gene encodes CDR1 SGHAT and CDR2 FQNNGV. The CDR3 has 14 amino acids. Between the trimmed V and J ends, which lost 1 base and 6 bases, there was a span of 9 bases. The CDR3 coding sequence is TGTGCCAGCAGCTTAGGTGGGAGATATGAAAAACTGTTTTTT. It is translated as CASSLGGRYEKLFF.

J is TRBJ1-4 and V is TRBV5-6; TRBD1 is a possible D gene (5 bases). The V gene lost 2 bases and the J gene lost 4 bases, with 9 bases spanning the gap. Germline V gives CDR1 SGHDT, CDR2 YYEEEE. CDR3 length: 14 amino acids. As DNA, the CDR3 is TGTGCCAGCAGCTTCCGGGGGTTTAATGAAAAACTGTTTTTT. This encodes CASSFRGFNEKLFF.

The chain combines TRBV15 with TRBJ2-7; 11 bases map to TRBD2. Germline V CDR1 and CDR2: LNHNV, YYDKDF (reference sequence). With V trimmed by 1 base and J by 0 bases, 8 bases remained unmatched. This CDR3 contains 18 residues. The CDR3 is CATSRAGTSGKSSYEQYF. In nucleotides, the CDR3 is TGTGCCACCAGCAGAGCGGGGACTAGCGGCAAGAGCTCCTACGAGCAGTACTTC.

The chain employs TRBV29-1 and TRBJ2-5, with 9 bases matching TRBD1. Germline CDR1 is SQVTM and CDR2 is ANQGSEA. CDR3 length equals 14 residues. With 4 bases clipped from V and 4 bases from J, the junction kept 7 bases outside the gene matches. In nucleotides, the CDR3 is TGCAGCGTTGGTGTGGGACAGGGCAGAGAGACCCAGTACTTC. Its protein product is CSVGVGQGRETQYF.

The chain combines TRBV7-6 with TRBJ2-3, with TRBD1 matching 10 bases. The CDR3 length is 18 residues. The V and J ends lost 5 bases and 2 bases, in that order; junction bases with no gene match: 13. Germline loops: CDR1 SGHVS, CDR2 FNYEAQ. CDR3 DNA sequence: TGTGCCAGCAGCCCCGGGACAGGGGTTGGGAAACACACAGATACGCAGTATTTT. It translates to CASSPGTGVGKHTDTQYF.

The chain links TRBV11-2 to TRBJ2-1; 8 bases agree with TRBD1. V shed 3 bases, J shed 5 bases, and the junction held 0 bases outside the gene matches. The CDR3 spans 13 residues. The germline V gene encodes CDR1 SGHAT and CDR2 FQNNGV. The CDR3 bases are TGTGCCAGCAGCTTGGACAGGGACAATGAGCAGTTCTTC. It encodes CASSLDRDNEQFF.

The chain recombines TRBV28 with TRBJ2-3; TRBD1 matches 11 bases. CDR3 size: 14 residues. V dropped 2 bases and J dropped 14; count of bases not matched to a gene: 9. Germline loops: CDR1 MDHEN, CDR2 SYDVKM. The CDR3 is CASSLAGTGGHLYF. The DNA of the CDR3 is TGTGCCAGCAGTTTAGCCGGGACAGGGGGGCATTTGTATTTT.

In this sample, this clone turned up once. This rearrangement joins TRBV5-1 to TRBJ2-7, with 7 nucleotides matching TRBD2. The germline CDR1 and CDR2 sequences are SGHRS and YFSETQ. The length of the CDR3 is 13 residues. The J segment lost 7 bases and the V segment lost 4 bases, leaving 8 bases of the junction unmatched. This CDR3 is CASSRDYKNEQYF. As DNA, the CDR3 is TGCGCCAGCAGCCGGGACTACAAAAATGAGCAGTACTTC.

V gene TRBV7-8 combines with J gene TRBJ1-1, with D maybe TRBD1 (6 bases). This CDR3 comprises 15 residues. The V end was cut by 0 bases, the J end by 4 bases, with 12 bases between. Germline values: CDR1 SGHVS, CDR2 FQNEAQ. The DNA for the CDR3 is TGTGCCAGCAGCTTAGCTCCGACAGGAACCACTGAAGCTTTCTTT. Its protein product is CASSLAPTGTTEAFF.

V is TRBV9 and J is TRBJ2-1, with D uncertain. CDR1 and CDR2 from the germline V gene are SGDLS and YYNGEE. The ends were cut back, 0 bases at V and 1 base at J, with 8 bases in the middle. The CDR3 is made up of 15 amino acids. The CDR3 DNA follows: TGTGCCAGCAGCGTAGGGGCTATGTCCTACAATGAGCAGTTCTTC. This codes for CASSVGAMSYNEQFF.

The V gene is TRBV19, the J gene TRBJ2-1; perhaps TRBD1 as D (6 bases). Trimming stripped 4 bases from V and 3 bases from J, with 10 bases between. The germline V gene has CDR1 LNHDA and CDR2 SQIVND (reference sequence). The CDR3 length is 14 residues. The CDR3 is CASSSDRRYNEQFF. DNA of the CDR3: TGTGCCAGTAGTAGCGACAGGCGCTACAATGAGCAGTTCTTC. Full variable domain (missing parts from reference TRBV19 and TRBJ2-1): DGGITQSPKYLFRKEGQNVTLSCEQNLNHDAMYWYRQDPGQGLRLIYYSQIVNDFQKGDIAEGYSVSREKKESFPLTVTSAQKNPTAFYLCASSSDRRYNEQFFGPGTRLTVL.